A selection of T cell receptor beta chains follows, all from one sample in a study of CD8 T cells in ankylosing spondylitis. Each CDR3 protein is one row after TCRdb ran MiXCR on the 5' RACE reads. The sample lists around 770,000 distinct CDR3 sequences, around 19% seen once, with about a fifth in the top ten. The sequencing sample was made of blood, either unsorted or a sorted T cell fraction (not recorded which). These receptors were collected from a male donor with ankylosing spondylitis. Both conserved end residues are part of each CDR3. Fields, in order: CDR3 length, clone size, V gene, J gene, CDR3 protein. Clone size is given for some rows only: seen once, a few or many times, or a class if the clone is expanded.

length: 13; size: many; V: TRBV29-1; J: TRBJ2-3; CDR3: CSVAPRGTDTQYF
length: 13; size: few; V: TRBV15; J: TRBJ2-5; CDR3: CATSREIQETQYF
length: 14; size: NA; V: TRBV20-1; J: TRBJ1-4; CDR3: CSAATGLAVEKLFF
length: 16; size: few; V: TRBV29-1; J: TRBJ2-1; CDR3: CSVEVGTSGSYNEQFF
length: 15; size: few; V: TRBV4-3; J: TRBJ2-3; CDR3: CASRLLAGGPDTQYF
length: 14; size: NA; V: TRBV12-3/TRBV12-4; J: TRBJ1-2; CDR3: CATKLVGGHGGYTF
length: 12; size: NA; V: TRBV5-1; J: TRBJ2-7; CDR3: CAIPPKGYEQYF
length: 14; size: many; V: TRBV20-1; J: TRBJ1-5; CDR3: CSARDWTSDQPQHF
length: 15; size: few; V: TRBV10-3; J: TRBJ2-1; CDR3: CAISEPAGLGNEQFF
length: 15; size: few; V: TRBV14; J: TRBJ2-1; CDR3: CASSQGVRRYNEQFF
length: 16; size: NA; V: TRBV5-1; J: TRBJ1-1; CDR3: CASRGPGRGANTEAFF
length: 19; size: once; V: TRBV3-1; J: TRBJ2-1; CDR3: CASSHSLAGLGSSYNEQFF
length: 13; size: NA; V: TRBV4-3; J: TRBJ1-4; CDR3: CASSQDSQGELFF
length: 13; size: few; V: TRBV29-1; J: TRBJ1-5; CDR3: CSVVFRGNQPQHF
length: 15; size: NA; V: TRBV5-6; J: TRBJ1-5; CDR3: CASRADRASNQPQHF